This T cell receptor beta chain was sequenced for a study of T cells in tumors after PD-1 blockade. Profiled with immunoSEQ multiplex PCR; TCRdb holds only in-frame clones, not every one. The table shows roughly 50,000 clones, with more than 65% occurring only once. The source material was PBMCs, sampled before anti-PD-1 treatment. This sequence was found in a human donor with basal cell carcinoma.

For the CDR3, the DNA is TGTGCCAGCAGGGTAAGCCTTTCGGAGACCCAGTACTTC. Translating it yields CASRVSLSETQYF. The chain recombines TRBV5-6 with TRBJ2-5; no firm D call. From germline, CDR1 is SGHDT and CDR2 YYEEEE. The CDR3 loop spans 13 amino acids. Trimming stripped 5 bases from V and 5 bases from J, with 13 bases between.